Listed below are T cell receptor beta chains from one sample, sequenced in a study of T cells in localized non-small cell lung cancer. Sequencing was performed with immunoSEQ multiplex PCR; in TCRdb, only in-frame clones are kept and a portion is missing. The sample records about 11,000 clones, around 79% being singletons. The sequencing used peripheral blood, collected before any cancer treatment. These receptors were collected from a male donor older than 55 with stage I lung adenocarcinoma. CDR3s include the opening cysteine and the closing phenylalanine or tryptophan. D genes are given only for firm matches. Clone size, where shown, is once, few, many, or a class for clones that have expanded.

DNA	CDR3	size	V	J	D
TGTGCCAGTAGCCCGGGGGGGCCAGGAGTAGATACGCAGTATTTT	CASSPGGPGVDTQYF	NA	TRBV19	TRBJ2-3	TRBD2
TGCAGCGTGGGGGTCAGGACAGGCTTCTCCTACGAGCAGTACTTC	CSVGVRTGFSYEQYF	NA	TRBV29-1	TRBJ2-7	TRBD1
TGTGCCAGCAGTCGGACAGGGGATGTCGGTGAGCAGTTCTTC	CASSRTGDVGEQFF	NA	TRBV6-5	TRBJ2-1	TRBD1
TGTGCCAGTAGTATTTATCAAACTGAAGCTTTCTTT	CASSIYQTEAFF	medium-sized	TRBV19	TRBJ1-1	NA
TGTGCCAGCTCACCGAGGGGGACTAGCGGGGCCGAGCAGTTCTTC	CASSPRGTSGAEQFF	NA	TRBV18	TRBJ2-1	TRBD2
TGTGCCAGCAGTTACTCACAGGGGGCGGGAAACACTGAAGCTTTCTTT	CASSYSQGAGNTEAFF	NA	TRBV6-5	TRBJ1-1	TRBD1
TGTGCCAGCAGCTTATGGGGTTATGATTCTAGGAGCTCCTACGAGCAGTACTTC	CASSLWGYDSRSSYEQYF	NA	TRBV11-2	TRBJ2-7	NA
TGTGCCAGCAGCTTGTTTGATACGCAGTATTTT	CASSLFDTQYF	NA	TRBV5-6	TRBJ2-3	NA
TGTGCCAGCAGTTTATTACACAGGGATAATCAGCCCCAGCATTTT	CASSLLHRDNQPQHF	NA	TRBV27	TRBJ1-5	NA
TGTGCCAGCAGTTTCCAAAACATTCAGTACTTC	CASSFQNIQYF	NA	TRBV6-5	TRBJ2-4	NA
TGTGCCAGCAGCTGGCAGGGGAACACTGAAGCTTTCTTT	CASSWQGNTEAFF	once	TRBV5-4	TRBJ1-1	NA
TGTGCCCCTCCCTTGGACAGCCACTACGAGCAGTACTTC	CAPPLDSHYEQYF	NA	TRBV6-5	TRBJ2-7	NA
TGTGCCAGCAGTTCAGGGGGCACCGGGGAGCTGTTTTTT	CASSSGGTGELFF	NA	TRBV27	TRBJ2-2	TRBD1
TGTGCCAGCAGCGGGGAGGGAATCTCAGGAAACACCATATATTTT	CASSGEGISGNTIYF	NA	TRBV7-9	TRBJ1-3	NA
TGTGCCAGTAGTATAAACGCCTATGGCTACACCTTC	CASSINAYGYTF	once	TRBV19	TRBJ1-2	NA
TGTGCCAGCAGCTTTAATTCGGGGAGGGCTGGAAACACCATATATTTT	CASSFNSGRAGNTIYF	once	TRBV7-8	TRBJ1-3	NA